This T cell receptor beta chain stems from a study of T cell responses to AZD1222 COVID-19 vaccine. Germline V CDR1 and CDR2: LGHDT, YNNKEL (reference sequence). The CDR3 contains 15 residues. V was shortened by 1 base and J by 8 bases, with 12 bases between the two germline ends. Libraries were prepared by immunoSEQ multiplex PCR; TCRdb keeps only in-frame clonotypes and omits some of them. The data hold around 160,000 clones, with 92% observed a single time. The TCR comes from an adult who received the AZD1222 COVID-19 vaccine. The sequencing used peripheral blood, collected 28 days after the second AZD1222 dose. The chain employs TRBV3-1 (or the pseudogene TRBV3-2) and TRBJ1-6; D perhaps matches TRBD1 (5 bases). The CDR3: CASSQAPGGDSPLHF. DNA of the CDR3: TGTGCCAGCAGCCAAGCCCCGGGGGGGGATTCACCCCTCCACTTT.